Listed below are T cell receptor beta chains from one sample, sequenced in a study of PD-L1 blockade in urothelial cancer. Repertoires were generated with immunoSEQ multiplex PCR, while TCRdb's copy carries only in-frame clones and drops some. This table has tens of thousands of clones, around 90% appearing once. Sequences were derived from PBMCs, sampled around atezolizumab (anti-PD-L1) treatment. These receptor sequences come from a woman aged 70-85 years with urothelial cancer. Each CDR3 is given with its conserved first and last residue. A D gene is named only where the DNA matches it firmly. Where a row states a size, it is once, few, many or the class of an expanded clone; other rows omit it.

CDR3 DNA: TGCGCCAGCAGCTTTGGACAGGGAAGTGAAAAACTGTTTTTT; CDR3 protein: CASSFGQGSEKLFF; V gene: TRBV5-1; J gene: TRBJ1-4; clone size: NA; D gene: TRBD1; CDR3 length: 14
CDR3 DNA: TGTGCCAGCAGCTTCCGGGACAGGGGCAATCAGCCCCAGCATTTT; CDR3 protein: CASSFRDRGNQPQHF; V gene: TRBV5-5; J gene: TRBJ1-5; clone size: NA; D gene: TRBD1; CDR3 length: 15
CDR3 DNA: TGTGCCAGCAGCTTAGCAGGGGGCGTGTGGTATGGCTACACCTTC; CDR3 protein: CASSLAGGVWYGYTF; V gene: TRBV7-2; J gene: TRBJ1-2; clone size: NA; D gene: TRBD1; CDR3 length: 15
CDR3 DNA: TGTGCCACCAGCAGACTAGTATTTGCGGGATACAATGAGCAGTTCTTC; CDR3 protein: CATSRLVFAGYNEQFF; V gene: TRBV15; J gene: TRBJ2-1; clone size: few; D gene: NA; CDR3 length: 16
CDR3 DNA: TGCAGCGTTGTTACAGGAGCCGGGGAGCTGTTTTTT; CDR3 protein: CSVVTGAGELFF; V gene: TRBV29-1; J gene: TRBJ2-2; clone size: NA; D gene: NA; CDR3 length: 12
CDR3 DNA: TGTGCCAGCAGTACATCCCGGGACAGGTGGTACGAGCAGTACTTC; CDR3 protein: CASSTSRDRWYEQYF; V gene: TRBV7-2; J gene: TRBJ2-7; clone size: NA; D gene: TRBD1; CDR3 length: 15
CDR3 DNA: TGTGCCAGCAGTTACGGCGGTTCCGAAGCTTTCTTT; CDR3 protein: CASSYGGSEAFF; V gene: TRBV6-5; J gene: TRBJ1-1; clone size: NA; D gene: NA; CDR3 length: 12
CDR3 DNA: TGCGCCAGCAGCTTGGGGCGCAGGACAGCTAATGAAAAACTGTTTTTT; CDR3 protein: CASSLGRRTANEKLFF; V gene: TRBV5-1; J gene: TRBJ1-4; clone size: NA; D gene: NA; CDR3 length: 16
CDR3 DNA: TGTGCCAGCAGCTCTGCCGGATCCCAGGGGGCTGGCTATGGCTACACCTTC; CDR3 protein: CASSSAGSQGAGYGYTF; V gene: TRBV7-9; J gene: TRBJ1-2; clone size: NA; D gene: TRBD1; CDR3 length: 17
CDR3 DNA: TGCGCCAGCAGCCGAGGTTTCAAGCCCCTTTTCGAGCCCCAGCATTTT; CDR3 protein: CASSRGFKPLFEPQHF; V gene: TRBV4-1; J gene: TRBJ1-5; clone size: NA; D gene: NA; CDR3 length: 16
CDR3 DNA: TGTGCCAGCAGCTTGATCGGCAGGACTTCCTACAATGAGCAGTTCTTC; CDR3 protein: CASSLIGRTSYNEQFF; V gene: TRBV5-6; J gene: TRBJ2-1; clone size: NA; D gene: NA; CDR3 length: 16
CDR3 DNA: TGCGCCAGCAGCTTGGAGCGGCGGGGTAGCACAGATACGCAGTATTTT; CDR3 protein: CASSLERRGSTDTQYF; V gene: TRBV5-1; J gene: TRBJ2-3; clone size: NA; D gene: NA; CDR3 length: 16
CDR3 DNA: TGTGCCAGCTCACCCCGAAGGGGACAGGGGAACTCCTACGAGCAGTACTTC; CDR3 protein: CASSPRRGQGNSYEQYF; V gene: TRBV18; J gene: TRBJ2-7; clone size: NA; D gene: TRBD1; CDR3 length: 17
CDR3 DNA: TGTGCCAGCAGCCCACAGGGCCCTAACTATGGCTACACCTTC; CDR3 protein: CASSPQGPNYGYTF; V gene: TRBV5-6; J gene: TRBJ1-2; clone size: NA; D gene: NA; CDR3 length: 14
CDR3 DNA: TGTGCCAGCAGCTTAGGGGACACCTACTCTGGAAACACCATATATTTT; CDR3 protein: CASSLGDTYSGNTIYF; V gene: TRBV7-6; J gene: TRBJ1-3; clone size: NA; D gene: NA; CDR3 length: 16
CDR3 DNA: TGCGCCAGCAGCGAGAATAGCGGGGGCAGCTCCTACGAGCAGTACTTC; CDR3 protein: CASSENSGGSSYEQYF; V gene: TRBV5-1; J gene: TRBJ2-7; clone size: NA; D gene: TRBD2; CDR3 length: 16
CDR3 DNA: TGTGCCAGCAGCTTCACACAGGGGGATGGCTACACCTTC; CDR3 protein: CASSFTQGDGYTF; V gene: TRBV7-3; J gene: TRBJ1-2; clone size: few; D gene: TRBD1; CDR3 length: 13
CDR3 DNA: TGTGCCAGCTCACCACCGGGCGGGAGGGCCTTATGGGAGCAGTACTTC; CDR3 protein: CASSPPGGRALWEQYF; V gene: TRBV18; J gene: TRBJ2-7; clone size: NA; D gene: TRBD2; CDR3 length: 16